These T cell receptor beta chains were read from a single sample in a study of blood T cell repertoires in COVID-19. Some clones are missing from TCRdb's copy, which holds only in-frame ones; the method was immunoSEQ multiplex PCR. This sample has 200,000 or so clones; more than 65% occur once, and the top ten carry 7.5%. The sample consisted of PBMCs or T cells enriched from blood (not recorded which). The source of these receptors is a man aged 40-49 years who had recovered from COVID-19. The CDR3 runs from the conserved cysteine through the conserved F or W. A D gene is named only where the DNA matches it firmly. Only some rows state a clone size, as once, few, many or a class for expanded clones.

j_gene	v_gene	abundance	d_gene	CDR3aa	CDR3nt
TRBJ2-2	TRBV2	.	.	CASSERGTGELFF	TGTGCCAGCAGTGAGCGGGGCACCGGGGAGCTGTTTTTT
TRBJ2-6	TRBV28	.	.	CASSPMSAGANVLTF	TGTGCCAGCAGTCCCATGAGTGCCGGGGCCAACGTCCTGACTTTC
TRBJ1-2	TRBV15	.	.	CATSREISLISGVYGYTF	TGTGCCACCAGCAGAGAAATTTCCCTTATTTCAGGGGTCTATGGCTACACCTTC
TRBJ1-2	TRBV4-2	.	.	CASSRTDRPYGYTF	TGTGCCAGCAGCCGCACCGACAGGCCTTATGGCTACACCTTC
TRBJ1-2	TRBV25-1	once	.	CASTGVGSGYTF	TGTGCCAGCACAGGCGTCGGTAGTGGCTACACCTTC
TRBJ1-5	TRBV4-1	.	.	CASSQDHGGNQPQHF	TGCGCCAGCAGCCAAGATCATGGGGGGAATCAGCCCCAGCATTTT
TRBJ2-7	TRBV5-5	.	TRBD1	CASSFTGDSYYEQYF	TGTGCCAGCAGCTTTACAGGGGACAGCTACTACGAGCAGTACTTC
TRBJ2-3	TRBV3-1/TRBV3-2	once	.	CASSQDPAVAADTQYF	TGTGCCAGCAGCCAAGACCCGGCGGTAGCCGCAGATACGCAGTATTTT
TRBJ1-2	TRBV6-5	.	.	CASSYSTVVADTF	TGTGCCAGCAGTTACTCCACCGTCGTGGCAGACACCTTC
TRBJ2-7	TRBV5-1	.	TRBD1	CASSEGQGGEQYF	TGCGCCAGCAGCGAGGGACAGGGGGGCGAGCAGTACTTC
TRBJ2-2	TRBV2	.	TRBD1	CASSERTGRSGELFF	TGTGCCAGCAGTGAACGGACAGGGAGGTCCGGGGAGCTGTTTTTT
TRBJ1-2	TRBV6-6	.	TRBD1	CASTPQGNYGYTF	TGTGCCAGCACCCCACAGGGGAACTATGGCTACACCTTC
TRBJ2-7	TRBV5-1	.	TRBD1	CASSPTGTDPYEQYF	TGCGCCAGCAGCCCAACCGGGACAGATCCTTACGAGCAGTACTTC
TRBJ1-2	TRBV18	few	.	CASSPPGQTNYGYTF	TGTGCCAGCTCACCACCTGGGCAGACTAACTATGGCTACACCTTC
TRBJ1-6	TRBV19	.	TRBD1	CASSLQGGSSPLHF	TGTGCCAGTAGTCTTCAGGGGGGAAGTTCACCCCTCCACTTT
TRBJ1-5	TRBV30	.	TRBD1	CAWSRDRGSQPQHF	TGTGCCTGGAGTCGCGACAGGGGAAGTCAGCCCCAGCATTTT
TRBJ1-6	TRBV5-4	.	TRBD1	CASSVDRLDSPLHF	TGTGCCAGCAGCGTGGACAGGCTTGATTCACCCCTCCACTTT
TRBJ2-3	TRBV5-1	few	TRBD2	CASSQGLAGIDTQYF	TGCGCCAGCAGCCAGGGACTAGCGGGGATTGATACGCAGTATTTT
TRBJ2-2	TRBV25-1	.	TRBD2	CASSGWRGATGELFF	TGTGCCAGCAGTGGGTGGCGGGGGGCCACCGGGGAGCTGTTTTTT
TRBJ2-4	TRBV5-1	.	.	CASSTNLLGDKNIQYF	TGCGCCAGCAGCACGAACCTCCTAGGGGACAAAAACATTCAGTACTTC
TRBJ1-1	TRBV27	.	.	CASSLGAAGNTEAFF	TGTGCCAGCAGTTTGGGCGCGGCGGGGAACACTGAAGCTTTCTTT
TRBJ2-5	TRBV21-1	.	.	CASSNPSETQYF	TGTGCCAGCAGCAATCCCTCAGAGACCCAGTACTTC
TRBJ1-5	TRBV19	few	.	CASTQGGNQPQHF	TGTGCCAGTACTCAGGGTGGCAATCAGCCCCAGCATTTT
TRBJ2-6	TRBV6-4	medium-sized	.	CASSELSGANVLTF	TGTGCCAGCAGTGAACTCTCTGGGGCCAACGTCCTGACTTTC
TRBJ1-3	TRBV5-1	.	.	CASSLDPGVYSGNTIYF	TGCGCCAGCAGCTTGGATCCGGGTGTCTACTCTGGAAACACCATATATTTT
TRBJ2-7	TRBV6-6	.	.	CASSYSDSPTYEQYF	TGTGCCAGCAGTTACTCGGACAGCCCGACCTACGAGCAGTACTTC
TRBJ1-2	TRBV23-1	.	.	CASRGEGIGYTF	TGCGCCAGCCGAGGGGAGGGGATTGGCTACACCTTC
TRBJ1-1	TRBV4-3	.	TRBD1	CASSRTGASNTEAFF	TGCGCCAGCAGCCGGACAGGGGCCTCGAACACTGAAGCTTTCTTT
TRBJ1-2	TRBV5-1	.	TRBD1	CASRTGGPYGYTF	TGCGCCAGCAGGACAGGGGGACCCTATGGCTACACCTTC
TRBJ1-6	TRBV20-1	.	TRBD1	CSASTGDDSPLHF	TGCAGTGCTAGTACAGGGGATGATTCACCCCTCCACTTT
TRBJ1-1	TRBV28	.	.	CASSNGNWNTEAFF	TGTGCCAGCAGCAACGGGAATTGGAACACTGAAGCTTTCTTT
TRBJ1-5	TRBV7-8	.	.	CASSLMNLGVGQPQHF	TGTGCCAGCAGCTTAATGAATCTCGGGGTAGGACAGCCCCAGCATTTT
TRBJ1-3	TRBV18	few	TRBD1	CASSLGQGTGNTIYF	TGTGCCAGCTCACTCGGACAGGGAACTGGAAACACCATATATTTT
TRBJ1-2	TRBV25-1	.	TRBD1	CASSELLGQGRHGYTF	TGTGCCAGCAGTGAGTTACTCGGACAGGGGAGACATGGCTACACCTTC
TRBJ2-3	TRBV5-6	.	.	CASILDRYGTDTQYF	TGTGCCAGCATCCTTGATCGGTACGGCACAGATACGCAGTATTTT
TRBJ1-4	TRBV19	few	.	CATNSGAANEKLFF	TGTGCCACCAACTCAGGGGCTGCTAATGAAAAACTGTTTTTT
TRBJ1-2	TRBV19	few	TRBD1	CASSDRGLRGYTF	TGTGCCAGTAGTGACAGGGGGCTGCGTGGCTACACCTTC
TRBJ1-6	TRBV5-6	.	TRBD1	CASSLGTGSRPPLHF	TGTGCCAGCAGCTTGGGGACAGGGTCTCGTCCACCCCTCCACTTT
TRBJ1-4	TRBV6-1	.	.	CASSEVGREDGEKLFF	TGTGCCAGCAGCGAAGTGGGGAGAGAGGATGGTGAAAAACTGTTTTTT
TRBJ1-2	TRBV18	.	.	CASSPPGVRGTGGYTF	TGTGCCAGCTCACCCCCGGGGGTCAGAGGGACTGGAGGCTACACCTTC
TRBJ1-4	TRBV19	.	.	CASRKSDSMYEKLFF	TGTGCCAGTAGAAAAAGCGACAGTATGTATGAAAAACTGTTTTTT